The 9 T cell receptor beta chains below all came from one sample that was sequenced in a study of human T cells and chemical hapten exposure. TCRdb re-derived calls from the RACE reads in MiXCR, one entry per CDR3 protein. The data contain fewer than 350,000 distinct CDR3 sequences, around 7.7% of them singletons. Specified time point: pre-sensitization, week 0. Treatment indicated: therapeutic diphenylcyclopropenone sensitization with weekly scalp DPC. The material sequenced was whole blood, taken in connection with sensitization to the hapten diphenylcyclopropenone (DPC). The receptors come from a man aged 18 to 35 with alopecia areata. Some clones in this sample may be carry-over from other donors' samples.

Only a few counts were recorded for this clonotype. The chain has TRBV6-1 and TRBJ1-5, with D possibly being TRBD1 (5 bases). Germline V lookup: CDR1 MNHNS, CDR2 SASEGT. This CDR3 has 15 residues. V lost 2 bases, J lost 5 bases, and 13 bases lay in between. The CDR3 DNA reads as TGTGCCAGCAGTGAAAGATGGCAGGGAGATCAGCCCCAGCATTTT. Translating gives CASSERWQGDQPQHF.

The chain combines TRBV6-2 or TRBV6-3 with TRBJ2-4; D might be TRBD1 or TRBD2, each matching 6 bases. CDR1 MNHEY and CDR2 SVGEGT come from the germline V gene. V lost 5 bases and J lost 8, with 10 bases in between. This CDR3 has 12 residues. CDR3 coding DNA: TGTGCCAGCAGTCGGGGGCTAGACATTCAGTACTTC. As protein: CASSRGLDIQYF.

The genes are TRBV5-1 and TRBJ2-7, with a weak D call TRBD1 (6 bases). CDR3 length: 15 amino acids. V was cut by 4 bases and J by 2 bases, with 16 bases left in between. Germline V CDR1 and CDR2: SGHRS, YFSETQ. CDR3 nucleotides: TGCGCCAGCAGCCCCGGACAGTACCCTACCTACGAGCAGTACTTC. Its translation: CASSPGQYPTYEQYF.

The table lists this clonotype with a few counts. The gene calls are TRBV7-9 and TRBJ2-5; D unresolved. Germline V lookup: CDR1 SEHNR, CDR2 FQNEAQ (reference sequence). V shed 5 bases and J shed 2 bases, with 12 bases lying between them. This CDR3 has 14 residues. The CDR3 region has the DNA TGTGCCAGCAGCCAGACAAGGGCACAAGAGACCCAGTACTTC. It encodes CASSQTRAQETQYF.

This chain uses TRBV24-1 with TRBJ2-7, with a tentative D call TRBD1 (6 bases). Germline V gene data show CDR1 as KGHDR and CDR2 as SFDVKD. The length of the CDR3 is 17 residues. V gave up 0 bases and J gave up 0 bases, with 14 bases separating them. CDR3 region: CATSDLGGHPNSYEQYV. CDR3 nucleotide sequence: TGTGCCACCAGTGATTTGGGGGGACACCCGAACTCCTACGAGCAGTACGTC.

The CDR3 bases are TGCAGTGCTCCGGGACTCGTATACGAGCAGTACTTC. It is translated as CSAPGLVYEQYF. V is TRBV20-1 and J is TRBJ2-7, with a possible D match to TRBD2 (6 bases). Germline V lookup: CDR1 DFQATT, CDR2 SNEGSKA (reference sequence). V was cut by 5 bases and J by 4 bases, with 12 bases left in between. The length of the CDR3 is 12 residues.

The chain joins TRBV6-2 or TRBV6-3 to TRBJ1-2; D remains ambiguous. The V end lost 7 bases, the J end lost 4 bases, and 10 bases lay between the germline ends. Germline lookup yields CDR1 MNHEY and CDR2 SVGEGT. There are 12 residues in the CDR3. CDR3 DNA: TGTGCCAGCACCCCGTCGGGCTATGGCTACACCTTC. It encodes CASTPSGYGYTF.

This clonotype has a handful of counts. This chain's CDR3 is CASETGPNRGELFF. CDR3 DNA sequence: TGTGCCAGCGAAACAGGGCCGAACCGCGGGGAGCTGTTTTTT. V gene TRBV28 combines with J gene TRBJ2-2; TRBD1 might be the D (6 bases). This CDR3 is 14 amino acids long. The germline gives CDR1 MDHEN, CDR2 SYDVKM. Trimming took off 8 bases at V and 7 bases at J, with 17 bases between the two ends.

There are many counts of this clonotype. One end of the junction is discordant with germline, which a read error may explain. J is TRBJ1-5 and V is TRBV20-1, with D possibly matching TRBD1 (6 bases). Germline CDR1 is DFQATT and CDR2 is SNEGSKA (reference sequence). The CDR3 contains 14 residues. CDR3 loop: CSASASTGHQPQHF. For the CDR3, the DNA is TGCAGTGCTAGCGCCTCGACAGGCCATCAACCCCAGCATTTT.